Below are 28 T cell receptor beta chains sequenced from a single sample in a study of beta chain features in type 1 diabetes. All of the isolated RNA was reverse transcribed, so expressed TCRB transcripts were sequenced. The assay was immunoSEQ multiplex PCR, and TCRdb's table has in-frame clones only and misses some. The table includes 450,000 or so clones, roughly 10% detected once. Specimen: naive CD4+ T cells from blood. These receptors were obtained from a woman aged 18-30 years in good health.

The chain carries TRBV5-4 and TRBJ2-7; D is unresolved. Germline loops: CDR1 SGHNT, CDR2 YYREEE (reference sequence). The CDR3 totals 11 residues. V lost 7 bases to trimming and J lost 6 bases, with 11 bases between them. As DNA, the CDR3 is TGTGCCAGCTCACTTAGAGGCGAGCAGTACTTC. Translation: CASSLRGEQYF. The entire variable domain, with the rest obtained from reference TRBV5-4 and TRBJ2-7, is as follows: ETGVTQSPTHLIKTRGQQVTLRCSSQSGHNTVSWYQQALGQGPQFIFQYYREEENGRGNFPPRFSGLQFPNYSSELNVNALELDDSALYLCASSLRGEQYFGPGTRLTVT.

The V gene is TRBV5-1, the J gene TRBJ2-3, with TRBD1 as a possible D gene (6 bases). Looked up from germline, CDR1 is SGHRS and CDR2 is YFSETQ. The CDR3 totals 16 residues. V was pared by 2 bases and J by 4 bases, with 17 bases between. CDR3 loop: CASSFGQGNGADTQYF. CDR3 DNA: TGCGCCAGCAGCTTCGGGCAGGGGAACGGGGCAGATACGCAGTATTTT. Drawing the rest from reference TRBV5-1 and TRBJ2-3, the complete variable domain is KAGVTQTPRYLIKTRGQQVTLSCSPISGHRSVSWYQQTPGQGLQFLFEYFSETQRNKGNFPGRFSGRQFSNSRSEMNVSTLELGDSALYLCASSFGQGNGADTQYFGPGTRLTVL.

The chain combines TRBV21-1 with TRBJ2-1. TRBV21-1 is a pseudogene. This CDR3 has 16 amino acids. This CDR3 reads CASRGKGRSRMDEQFF. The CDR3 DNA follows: TGTGCCAGCAGGGGAAAGGGTCGAAGCAGGATGGATGAGCAGTTCTTC.

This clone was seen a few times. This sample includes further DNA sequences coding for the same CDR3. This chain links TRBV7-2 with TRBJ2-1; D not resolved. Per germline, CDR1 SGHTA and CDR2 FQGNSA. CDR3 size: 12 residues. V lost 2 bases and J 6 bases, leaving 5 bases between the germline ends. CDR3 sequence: CASSLWGNEQFF. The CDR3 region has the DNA TGTGCCAGCAGCTTATGGGGCAATGAGCAGTTCTTC. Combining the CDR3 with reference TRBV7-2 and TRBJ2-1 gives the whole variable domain GAGVSQSPSNKVTEKGKDVELRCDPISGHTALYWYRQSLGQGLEFLIYFQGNSAPDKSGLPSDRFSAERTGGSVSTLTIQRTQQEDSAVYLCASSLWGNEQFFGPGTRLTVL.

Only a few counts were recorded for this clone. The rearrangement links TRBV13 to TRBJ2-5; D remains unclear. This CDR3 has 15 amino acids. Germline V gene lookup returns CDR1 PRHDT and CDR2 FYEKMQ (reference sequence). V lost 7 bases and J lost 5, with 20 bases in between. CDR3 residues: CASTSRVAARETQYF. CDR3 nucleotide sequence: TGTGCCAGCACCTCCCGGGTGGCGGCGAGGGAGACCCAGTACTTC.

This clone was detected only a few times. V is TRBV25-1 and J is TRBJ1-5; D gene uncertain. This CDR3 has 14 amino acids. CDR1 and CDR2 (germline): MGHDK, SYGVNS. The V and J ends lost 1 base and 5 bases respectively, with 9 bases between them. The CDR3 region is CASSEWASDQPQHF. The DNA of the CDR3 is TGTGCCAGCAGTGAATGGGCGTCTGATCAGCCCCAGCATTTT.

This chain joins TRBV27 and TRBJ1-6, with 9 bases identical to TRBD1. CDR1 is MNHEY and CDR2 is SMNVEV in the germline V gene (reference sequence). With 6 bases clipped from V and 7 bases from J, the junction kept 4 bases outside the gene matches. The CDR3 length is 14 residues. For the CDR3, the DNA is TGTGCCAGCAGAAGCGACAGGGGGAATTCACCCCTCCACTTT. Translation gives CASRSDRGNSPLHF.

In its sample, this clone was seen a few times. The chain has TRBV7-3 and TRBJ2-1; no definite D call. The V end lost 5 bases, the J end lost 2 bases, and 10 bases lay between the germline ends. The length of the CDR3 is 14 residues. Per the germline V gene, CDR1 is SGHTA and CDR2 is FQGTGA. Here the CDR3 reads CASSPRSTYNEQFF. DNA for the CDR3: TGTGCCAGCAGCCCCCGGTCGACCTACAATGAGCAGTTCTTC.

In nucleotides, the CDR3 is TGTGCCAGCAGCTTACGGCGGGAGGTCGAGCAGTACTTC. It specifies CASSLRREVEQYF. J is TRBJ2-7 and V is TRBV7-2, with 8 bases that match TRBD2. The germline CDR1 and CDR2 sequences are SGHTA and FQGNSA. This CDR3 has 13 residues. The trim removed 2 bases at V and 6 bases at J, leaving 3 bases unmatched. Full variable domain (rest looked up from reference TRBV7-2 and TRBJ2-7): GAGVSQSPSNKVTEKGKDVELRCDPISGHTALYWYRQSLGQGLEFLIYFQGNSAPDKSGLPSDRFSAERTGGSVSTLTIQRTQQEDSAVYLCASSLRREVEQYFGPGTRLTVT.

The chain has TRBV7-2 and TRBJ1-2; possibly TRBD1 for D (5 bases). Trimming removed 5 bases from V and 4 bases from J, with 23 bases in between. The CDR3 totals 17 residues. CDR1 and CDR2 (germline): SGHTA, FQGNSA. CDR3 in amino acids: CASSPRGTADPGYGYTF. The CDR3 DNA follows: TGTGCCAGCAGCCCGAGGGGAACGGCGGACCCAGGCTATGGCTACACCTTC.

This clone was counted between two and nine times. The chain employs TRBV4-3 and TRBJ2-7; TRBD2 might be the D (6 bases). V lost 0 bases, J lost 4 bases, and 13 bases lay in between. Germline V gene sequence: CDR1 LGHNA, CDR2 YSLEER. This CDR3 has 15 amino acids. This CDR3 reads CASSQEGRGPYEQYF. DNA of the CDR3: TGCGCCAGCAGCCAAGAGGGGCGGGGACCATACGAGCAGTACTTC.

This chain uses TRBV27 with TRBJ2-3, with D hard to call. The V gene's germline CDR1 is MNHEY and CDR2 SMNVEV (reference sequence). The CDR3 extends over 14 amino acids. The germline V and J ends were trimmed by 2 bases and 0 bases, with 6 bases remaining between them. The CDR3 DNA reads TGTGCCAGCAGTTTAGGCCAGAGCACAGATACGCAGTATTTT. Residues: CASSLGQSTDTQYF.

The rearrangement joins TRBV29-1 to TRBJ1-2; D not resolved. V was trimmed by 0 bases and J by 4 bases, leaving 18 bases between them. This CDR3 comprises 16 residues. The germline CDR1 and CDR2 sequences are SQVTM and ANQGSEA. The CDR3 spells CSVEDLESWYFYGYTF. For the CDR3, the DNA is TGCAGCGTTGAAGATTTGGAGTCTTGGTACTTCTATGGCTACACCTTC.

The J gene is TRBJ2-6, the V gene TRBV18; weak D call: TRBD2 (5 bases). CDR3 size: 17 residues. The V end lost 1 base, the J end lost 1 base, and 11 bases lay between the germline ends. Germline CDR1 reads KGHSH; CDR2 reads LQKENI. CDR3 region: CASSPRLRGSGANVLTF. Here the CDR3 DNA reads TGTGCCAGCTCACCACGCTTACGGGGTTCTGGGGCCAACGTCCTGACTTTC.

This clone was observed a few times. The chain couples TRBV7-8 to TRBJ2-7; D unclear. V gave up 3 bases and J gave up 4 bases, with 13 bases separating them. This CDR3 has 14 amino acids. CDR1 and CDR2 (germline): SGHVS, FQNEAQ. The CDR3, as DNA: TGTGCCAGCAGCTTGCGGAGAACAGATTACGAGCAGTACTTC. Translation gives CASSLRRTDYEQYF.

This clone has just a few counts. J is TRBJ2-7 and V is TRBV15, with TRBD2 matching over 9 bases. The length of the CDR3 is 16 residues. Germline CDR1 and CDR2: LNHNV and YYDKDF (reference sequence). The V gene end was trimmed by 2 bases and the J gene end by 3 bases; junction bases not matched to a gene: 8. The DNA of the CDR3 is TGTGCCACCAGCAGATTCGCCGGTAGCGGGAGCTACGAGCAGTACTTC. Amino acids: CATSRFAGSGSYEQYF.

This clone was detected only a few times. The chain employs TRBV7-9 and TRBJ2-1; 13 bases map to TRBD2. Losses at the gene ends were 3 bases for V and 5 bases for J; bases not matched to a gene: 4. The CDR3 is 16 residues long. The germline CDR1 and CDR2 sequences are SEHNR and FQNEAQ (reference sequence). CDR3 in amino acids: CASSLGLAGLNNEQFF. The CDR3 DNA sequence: TGTGCCAGCAGCTTGGGACTAGCGGGACTCAACAATGAGCAGTTCTTC.

CDR3: CAWSGGSGKLFF. The CDR3 coding sequence is TGTGCCTGGAGTGGAGGCTCTGGAAAACTGTTTTTT. The chain uses TRBV30 and TRBJ1-4, with D unresolved. The length of the CDR3 is 12 residues. The germline gives CDR1 GTSNPN, CDR2 SVGIG (reference sequence). With 1 base removed from V and 10 bases from J, the gap between germline ends came to 10 bases.

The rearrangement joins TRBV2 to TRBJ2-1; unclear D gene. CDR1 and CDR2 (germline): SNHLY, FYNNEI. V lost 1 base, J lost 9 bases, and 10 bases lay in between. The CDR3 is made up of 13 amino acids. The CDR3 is CASSEEGLGEQFF. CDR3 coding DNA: TGTGCCAGCAGTGAAGAAGGGCTGGGTGAGCAGTTCTTC. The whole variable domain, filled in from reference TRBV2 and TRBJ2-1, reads EPEVTQTPSHQVTQMGQEVILRCVPISNHLYFYWYRQILGQKVEFLVSFYNNEISEKSEIFDDQFSVERPDGSNFTLKIRSTKLEDSAMYFCASSEEGLGEQFFGPGTRLTVL.

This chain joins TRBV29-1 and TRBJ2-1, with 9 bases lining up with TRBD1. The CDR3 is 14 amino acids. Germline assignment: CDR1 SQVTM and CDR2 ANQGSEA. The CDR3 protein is CSYGRGTGQNEQFF. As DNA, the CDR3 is TGCAGTTACGGGCGGGGGACAGGGCAAAATGAGCAGTTCTTC.

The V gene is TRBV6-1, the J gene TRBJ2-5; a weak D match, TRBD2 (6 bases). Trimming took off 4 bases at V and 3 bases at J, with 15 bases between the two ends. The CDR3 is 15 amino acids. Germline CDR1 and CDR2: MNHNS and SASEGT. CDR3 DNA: TGTGCCAGCAGTGTCACCGGGACTCGCAAAGAGACCCAGTACTTC. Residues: CASSVTGTRKETQYF.

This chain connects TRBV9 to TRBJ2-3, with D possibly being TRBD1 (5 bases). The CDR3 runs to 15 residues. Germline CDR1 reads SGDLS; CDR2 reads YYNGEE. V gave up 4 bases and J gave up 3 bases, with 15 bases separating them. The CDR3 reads CASSPTGRDTDTQYF. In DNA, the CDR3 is TGTGCCAGCAGCCCAACTGGCAGGGATACAGATACGCAGTATTTT. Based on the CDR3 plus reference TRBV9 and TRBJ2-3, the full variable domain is DSGVTQTPKHLITATGQRVTLRCSPRSGDLSVYWYQQSLDQGLQFLIQYYNGEERAKGNILERFSAQQFPDLHSELNLSSLELGDSALYFCASSPTGRDTDTQYFGPGTRLTVL.

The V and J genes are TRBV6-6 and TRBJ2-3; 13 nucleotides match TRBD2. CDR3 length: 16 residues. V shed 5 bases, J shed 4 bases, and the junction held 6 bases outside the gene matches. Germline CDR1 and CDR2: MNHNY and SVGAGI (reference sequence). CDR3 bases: TGTGCCAGCAGTCAAAAGGGACTAGCGGGACCAGATACGCAGTATTTT. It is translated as CASSQKGLAGPDTQYF.

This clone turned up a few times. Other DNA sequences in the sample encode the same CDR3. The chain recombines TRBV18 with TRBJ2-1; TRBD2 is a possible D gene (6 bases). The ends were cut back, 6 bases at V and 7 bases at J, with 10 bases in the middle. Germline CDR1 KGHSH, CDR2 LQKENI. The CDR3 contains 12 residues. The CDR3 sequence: CASSPGVNEQFF. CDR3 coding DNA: TGTGCCAGCTCCCCGGGGGTAAATGAGCAGTTCTTC.

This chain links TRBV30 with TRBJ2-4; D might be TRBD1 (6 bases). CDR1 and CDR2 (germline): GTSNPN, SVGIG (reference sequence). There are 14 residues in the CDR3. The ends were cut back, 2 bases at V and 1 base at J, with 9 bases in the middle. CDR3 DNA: TGTGCCTGGAGTAGAGGGGGTGCCAAAAACATTCAGTACTTC. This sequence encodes CAWSRGGAKNIQYF.

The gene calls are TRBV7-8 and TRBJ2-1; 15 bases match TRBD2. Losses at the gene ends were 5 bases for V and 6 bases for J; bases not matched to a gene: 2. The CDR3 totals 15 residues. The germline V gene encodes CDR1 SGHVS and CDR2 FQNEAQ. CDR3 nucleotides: TGTGCCAGCAGCCCGGGACTAGCGGGGGGCAATGAGCAGTTCTTC. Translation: CASSPGLAGGNEQFF.

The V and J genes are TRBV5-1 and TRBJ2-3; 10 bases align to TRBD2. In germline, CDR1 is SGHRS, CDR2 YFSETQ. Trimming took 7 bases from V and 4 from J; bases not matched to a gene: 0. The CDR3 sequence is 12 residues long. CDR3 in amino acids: CASGLAADTQYF. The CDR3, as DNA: TGCGCCAGCGGACTAGCGGCAGATACGCAGTATTTT.

The CDR3 bases are TGTGCCAGCAGCCCGCAGTACAGCAATCAGCCCCAGCATTTT. As protein: CASSPQYSNQPQHF. This chain links TRBV7-2 with TRBJ1-5, with D unclear. V was trimmed by 5 bases and J by 1 base, leaving 9 bases between them. The CDR3 has 14 amino acids. Per germline, CDR1 SGHTA and CDR2 FQGNSA.